The rows below give T cell receptor beta chains drawn from one sample of a study of CD8 T cells in ankylosing spondylitis. MiXCR, run by TCRdb on the 5' RACE reads, gives a single entry per CDR3 protein. This sample has more than 110,000 distinct CDR3 sequences, with about 8% found just once. Sequencing used synovial fluid, either unsorted or a sorted T cell fraction (not recorded which). Receptor source: a male donor with ankylosing spondylitis. CDR3s include the opening cysteine and the closing phenylalanine or tryptophan. Size values are once, few and many counts, or a class for expanded clones, and some rows have none.

clone_size j_call v_call cdr3_aa
NA TRBJ2-1 TRBV27 CASIPRRASGRGVEQFF
few TRBJ1-1 TRBV7-2 CASRYSLTNTEAFF
many TRBJ1-2 TRBV5-6 CASSGARGYGYTF
NA TRBJ2-3 TRBV7-8 CASSPGGAARNTDTQYF
NA TRBJ2-1 TRBV10-2 CASSRAMTRPYNEQFF
many TRBJ2-1 TRBV5-5 CASLPVGNNEQFF
medium-sized TRBJ2-1 TRBV27 CASSPQGARNEQFF
NA TRBJ1-6 TRBV12-3/TRBV12-4 CASSFRAGGNSPLHF
NA TRBJ1-1 TRBV12-3/TRBV12-4 CASSRWGNTEAFF
NA TRBJ2-1 TRBV4-3 CASSGNTGPTMKQFF
NA TRBJ2-1 TRBV7-2 CASSFPGVASDEQFF
many TRBJ2-7 TRBV5-1 CASSLGKANEQYF
many TRBJ1-1 TRBV7-8 CASSFGRATEAFF
NA TRBJ1-2 TRBV4-3 CASSQDGRFLSGYTF
NA TRBJ2-7 TRBV3-1 CTISAERTGSFFSYEQYF
few TRBJ2-5 TRBV5-1 CASSQGGQETQYF
NA TRBJ2-7 TRBV7-8 CASSARPGTGNYEQYF
NA TRBJ2-1 TRBV7-9 CASSATPAGSYNEQFF
NA TRBJ1-1 TRBV29-1 CSVEWAAGTEAFF
NA TRBJ2-6 TRBV7-9 CASSLLWDRFYSGANVLTF
few TRBJ1-3 TRBV12-5 CASSGAGNTIYF
many TRBJ1-2 TRBV11-2 CASSLVSQTYGYTF
NA TRBJ2-5 TRBV6-2/TRBV6-3 CASTLAGGPQETQYF
few TRBJ2-5 TRBV7-2 CASSVGTSLQETQYF
NA TRBJ2-7 TRBV4-3 CASSQDRRNGEQYF
NA TRBJ2-3 TRBV6-1 CASSEALGTTLGDTQYF
many TRBJ1-5 TRBV6-1 CASSQRQGTPQHF
NA TRBJ2-5 TRBV11-2 CASSPSSTQETQYF
few TRBJ2-7 TRBV29-1 CSVGWGGEQYF
NA TRBJ1-1 TRBV6-2/TRBV6-3 CASSHRGIPEAFF
NA TRBJ2-5 TRBV27 CASSFVGFQETQYF
many TRBJ2-7 TRBV11-2 CASSLAQARGAGYEQYF
many TRBJ1-2 TRBV5-1 CASSLDREKGYTF
few TRBJ2-4 TRBV11-2 CASSLYTGAAIQYF
NA TRBJ1-1 TRBV28 CASTITDRYTEAFF
once TRBJ2-2 TRBV5-1 CASSFPLADTGELFF
NA TRBJ2-1 TRBV20-1 CSARSPERVDNEQFF
NA TRBJ2-7 TRBV12-3/TRBV12-4 CASSLSGATYEQYF
many TRBJ2-6 TRBV7-2 CASSRRGSSGANVLTF
few TRBJ1-4 TRBV4-3 CASSQSRLNNEKLFF
many TRBJ2-7 TRBV6-2/TRBV6-3 CASTEMGEQYF
few TRBJ2-7 TRBV20-1 CSAKGRWDRPSYEQYF
many TRBJ2-1 TRBV6-1 CASSEHLPGQGKDEQFF
NA TRBJ2-7 TRBV5-1 CASSLDESSYEQYF
many TRBJ1-2 TRBV28 CASSFLDRGLGYGYTF
NA TRBJ1-1 TRBV11-2 CASSLSSGGRTEAFF
NA TRBJ2-1 TRBV11-2 CASSLARDSTYNEQFF
few TRBJ2-7 TRBV27 CATSETGASSYEQYF
many TRBJ1-5 TRBV28 CASSLWGRQNQPQHF
NA TRBJ2-7 TRBV4-1 CASSQEGSGTREQYF
many TRBJ2-3 TRBV3-1 CASSPSGTDTQYF
NA TRBJ2-1 TRBV27 CASSWQGAKQFF
few TRBJ1-4 TRBV5-6 CASSFPGQGNEKLFF